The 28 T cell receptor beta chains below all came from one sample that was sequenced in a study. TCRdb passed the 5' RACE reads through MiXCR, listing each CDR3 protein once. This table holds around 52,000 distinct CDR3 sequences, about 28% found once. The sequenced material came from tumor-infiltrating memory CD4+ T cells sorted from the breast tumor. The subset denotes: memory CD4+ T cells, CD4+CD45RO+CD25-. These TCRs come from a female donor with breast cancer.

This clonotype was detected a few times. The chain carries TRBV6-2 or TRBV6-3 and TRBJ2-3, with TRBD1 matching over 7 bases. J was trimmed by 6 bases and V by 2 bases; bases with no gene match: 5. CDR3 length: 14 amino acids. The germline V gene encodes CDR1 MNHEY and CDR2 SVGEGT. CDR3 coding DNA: TGTGCCAGCAGTTACGGGACAGTTAAGGATACGCAGTATTTT. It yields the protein CASSYGTVKDTQYF.

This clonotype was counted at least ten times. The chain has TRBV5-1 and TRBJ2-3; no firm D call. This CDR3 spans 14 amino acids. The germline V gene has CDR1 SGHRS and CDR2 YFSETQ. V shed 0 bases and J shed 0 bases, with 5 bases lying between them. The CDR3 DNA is TGCGCCAGCAGCTTGGACAGTAGCACAGATACGCAGTATTTT. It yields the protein CASSLDSSTDTQYF.

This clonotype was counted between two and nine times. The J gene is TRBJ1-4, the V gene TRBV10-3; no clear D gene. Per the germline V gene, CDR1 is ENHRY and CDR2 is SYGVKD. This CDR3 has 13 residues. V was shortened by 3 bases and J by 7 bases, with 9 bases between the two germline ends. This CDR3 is CAISDGAAEKLFF. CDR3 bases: TGTGCCATCAGTGATGGAGCTGCTGAAAAACTGTTTTTT.

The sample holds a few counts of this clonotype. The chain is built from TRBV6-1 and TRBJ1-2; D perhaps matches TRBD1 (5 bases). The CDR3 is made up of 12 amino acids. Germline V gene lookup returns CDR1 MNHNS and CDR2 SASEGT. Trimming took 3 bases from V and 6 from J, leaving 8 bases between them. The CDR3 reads CASSDMGDGYTF. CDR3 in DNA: TGTGCCAGCAGTGATATGGGGGATGGCTACACCTTC.

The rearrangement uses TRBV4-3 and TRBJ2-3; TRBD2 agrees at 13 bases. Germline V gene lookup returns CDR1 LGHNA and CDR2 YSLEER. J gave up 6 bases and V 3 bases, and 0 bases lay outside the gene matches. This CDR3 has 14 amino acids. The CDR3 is CASSQTSGRDTQYF. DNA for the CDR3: TGCGCCAGCAGCCAGACTAGCGGGAGGGATACGCAGTATTTT.

In DNA form, the CDR3 reads TGTGCCAGCAGCCCCGGGACTAGTTTGTTATACGAGCAGTACTTC. It translates to CASSPGTSLLYEQYF. The chain couples TRBV5-4 to TRBJ2-7; 8 bases are a match to TRBD2. The CDR3 totals 15 residues. From germline, CDR1 is SGHNT and CDR2 YYREEE (reference sequence). V shed 4 bases and J 4 bases; nucleotides not matched to a gene: 10. Using reference TRBV5-4 and TRBJ2-7 for the parts outside the CDR3, the full variable domain is ETGVTQSPTHLIKTRGQQVTLRCSSQSGHNTVSWYQQALGQGPQFIFQYYREEENGRGNFPPRFSGLQFPNYSSELNVNALELDDSALYLCASSPGTSLLYEQYFGPGTRLTVT.

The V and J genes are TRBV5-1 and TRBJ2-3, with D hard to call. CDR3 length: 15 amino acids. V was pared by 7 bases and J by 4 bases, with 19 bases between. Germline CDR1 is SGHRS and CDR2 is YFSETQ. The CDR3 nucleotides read TGCGCCAGCGGTTCCCTTGGAGTCACCGCAGATACGCAGTATTTT. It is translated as CASGSLGVTADTQYF. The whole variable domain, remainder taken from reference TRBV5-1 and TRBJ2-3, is KAGVTQTPRYLIKTRGQQVTLSCSPISGHRSVSWYQQTPGQGLQFLFEYFSETQRNKGNFPGRFSGRQFSNSRSEMNVSTLELGDSALYLCASGSLGVTADTQYFGPGTRLTVL.

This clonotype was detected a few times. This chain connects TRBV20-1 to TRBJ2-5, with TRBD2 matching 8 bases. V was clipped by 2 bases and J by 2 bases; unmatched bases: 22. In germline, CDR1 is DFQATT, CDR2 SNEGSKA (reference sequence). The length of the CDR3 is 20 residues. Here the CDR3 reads CSARRGIVRATAGDQETQYF. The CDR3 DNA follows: TGCAGTGCTAGACGGGGCATTGTCCGGGCGACAGCGGGAGATCAAGAGACCCAGTACTTC.

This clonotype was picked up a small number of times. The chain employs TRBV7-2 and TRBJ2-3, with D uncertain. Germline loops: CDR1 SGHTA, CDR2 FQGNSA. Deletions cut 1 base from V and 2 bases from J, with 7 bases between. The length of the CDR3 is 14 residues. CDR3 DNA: TGTGCCAGCAGCTTAGTGACGTTCACAGATACGCAGTATTTT. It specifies CASSLVTFTDTQYF.

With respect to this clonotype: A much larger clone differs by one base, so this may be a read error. CDR3 nucleotide sequence: TGTACCAGCAGCTACACCGGACTTACAGACAGAAACACTGAAGCTTTCTTT. Translated, it gives CTSSYTGLTDRNTEAFF. The rearrangement joins TRBV7-2 to TRBJ1-1, with TRBD1 as a possible D gene (5 bases). V lost 4 bases and J lost 2, with 20 bases in between. Germline CDR1 is SGHTA and CDR2 is FQGNSA. The CDR3 has 17 residues.

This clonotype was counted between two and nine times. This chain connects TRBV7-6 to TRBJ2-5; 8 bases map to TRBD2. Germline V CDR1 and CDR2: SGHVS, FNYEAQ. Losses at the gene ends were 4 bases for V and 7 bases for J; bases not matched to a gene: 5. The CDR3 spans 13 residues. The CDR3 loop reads CASSSDSGGTQYF. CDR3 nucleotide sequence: TGTGCCAGCAGCTCCGACAGCGGGGGGACCCAGTACTTC.

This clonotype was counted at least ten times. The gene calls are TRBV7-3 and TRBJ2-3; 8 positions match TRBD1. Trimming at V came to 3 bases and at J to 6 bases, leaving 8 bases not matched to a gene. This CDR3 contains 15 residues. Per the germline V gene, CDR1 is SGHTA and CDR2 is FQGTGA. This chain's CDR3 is CASSFRGLAADTQYF. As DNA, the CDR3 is TGTGCCAGCAGCTTCAGGGGGCTAGCTGCCGATACGCAGTATTTT.

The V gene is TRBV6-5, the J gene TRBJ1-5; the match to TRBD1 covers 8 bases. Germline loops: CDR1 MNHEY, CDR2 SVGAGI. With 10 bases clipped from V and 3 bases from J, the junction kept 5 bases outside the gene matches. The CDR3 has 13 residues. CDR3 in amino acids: CATRDRSNQPQHF. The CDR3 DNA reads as TGTGCCACCCGGGACAGGTCCAATCAGCCCCAGCATTTT.

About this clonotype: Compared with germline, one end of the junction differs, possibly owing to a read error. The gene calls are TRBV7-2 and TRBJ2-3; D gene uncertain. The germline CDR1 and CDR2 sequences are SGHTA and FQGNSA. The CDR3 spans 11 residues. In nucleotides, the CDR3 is TGTGCCAGCATCTTAACAGATACGCAGTATTTT. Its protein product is CASILTDTQYF.

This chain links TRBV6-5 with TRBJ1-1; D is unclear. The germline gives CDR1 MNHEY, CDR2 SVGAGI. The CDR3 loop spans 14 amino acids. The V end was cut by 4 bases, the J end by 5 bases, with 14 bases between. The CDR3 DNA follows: TGTGCCAGCAGTTCCGCCGGGGTTGGGACTGAAGCTTTCTTT. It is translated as CASSSAGVGTEAFF.

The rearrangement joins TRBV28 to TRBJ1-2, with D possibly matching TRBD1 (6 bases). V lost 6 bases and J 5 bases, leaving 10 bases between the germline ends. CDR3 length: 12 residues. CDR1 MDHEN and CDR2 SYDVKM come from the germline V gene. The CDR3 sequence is CASSPGQYGYTF. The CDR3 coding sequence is TGTGCCAGCAGCCCAGGACAGTATGGCTACACCTTC.

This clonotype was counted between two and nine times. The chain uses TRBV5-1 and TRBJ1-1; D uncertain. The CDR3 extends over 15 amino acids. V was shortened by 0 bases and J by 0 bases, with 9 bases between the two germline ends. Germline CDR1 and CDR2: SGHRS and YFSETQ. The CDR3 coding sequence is TGCGCCAGCAGCTTGGTTCTGGCCTTGAACACTGAAGCTTTCTTT. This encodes CASSLVLALNTEAFF.

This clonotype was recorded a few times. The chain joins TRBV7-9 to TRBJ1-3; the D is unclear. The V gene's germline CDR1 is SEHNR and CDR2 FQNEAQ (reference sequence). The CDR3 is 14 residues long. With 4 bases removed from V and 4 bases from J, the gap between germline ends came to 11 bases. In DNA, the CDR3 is TGTGCCAGCAGCTCGAACACCCGAGGAAACACCATATATTTT. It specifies CASSSNTRGNTIYF.

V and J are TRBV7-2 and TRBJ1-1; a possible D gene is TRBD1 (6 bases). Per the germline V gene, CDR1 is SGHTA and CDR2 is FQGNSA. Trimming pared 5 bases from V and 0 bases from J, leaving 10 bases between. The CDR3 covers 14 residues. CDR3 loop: CASSLGQLNTEAFF. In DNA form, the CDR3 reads TGTGCCAGCAGCCTGGGACAATTGAACACTGAAGCTTTCTTT.

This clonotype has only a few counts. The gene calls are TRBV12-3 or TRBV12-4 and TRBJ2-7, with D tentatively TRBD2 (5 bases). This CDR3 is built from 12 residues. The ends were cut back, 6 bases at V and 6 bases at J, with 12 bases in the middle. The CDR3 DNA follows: TGTGCCAGCAGGGGCGGGCAAGGCGAGCAGTACTTC. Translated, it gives CASRGGQGEQYF.

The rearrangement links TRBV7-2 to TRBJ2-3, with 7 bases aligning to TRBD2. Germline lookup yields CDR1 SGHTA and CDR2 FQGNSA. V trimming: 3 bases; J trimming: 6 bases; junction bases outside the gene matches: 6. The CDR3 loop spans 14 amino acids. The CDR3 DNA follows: TGTGCCAGCAGCTTGGCGATGCGGGGGGATACGCAGTATTTT. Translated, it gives CASSLAMRGDTQYF.

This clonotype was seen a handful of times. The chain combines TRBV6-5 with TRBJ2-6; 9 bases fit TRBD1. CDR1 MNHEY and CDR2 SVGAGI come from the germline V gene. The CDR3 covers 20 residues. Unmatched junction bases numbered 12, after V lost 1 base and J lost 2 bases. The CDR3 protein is CASSYFGVGQGSPGANVLTF. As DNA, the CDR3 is TGTGCCAGCAGTTACTTCGGTGTGGGACAGGGTAGCCCTGGGGCCAACGTCCTGACTTTC.

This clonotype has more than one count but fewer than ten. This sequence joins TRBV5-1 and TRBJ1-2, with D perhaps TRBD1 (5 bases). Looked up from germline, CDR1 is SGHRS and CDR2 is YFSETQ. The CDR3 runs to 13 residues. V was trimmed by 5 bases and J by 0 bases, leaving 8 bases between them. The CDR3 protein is CASRNRTNYGYTF. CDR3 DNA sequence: TGCGCCAGCAGGAACAGGACTAACTATGGCTACACCTTC.

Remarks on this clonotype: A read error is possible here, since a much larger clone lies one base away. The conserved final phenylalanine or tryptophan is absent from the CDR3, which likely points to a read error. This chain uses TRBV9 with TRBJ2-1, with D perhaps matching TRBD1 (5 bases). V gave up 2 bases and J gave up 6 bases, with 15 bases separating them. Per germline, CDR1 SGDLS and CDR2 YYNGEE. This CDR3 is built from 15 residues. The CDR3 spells CASSVGPERSNEQFS. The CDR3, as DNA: TGTGCCAGCAGCGTGGGGCCCGAAAGGAGCAATGAGCAGTTCTCC.

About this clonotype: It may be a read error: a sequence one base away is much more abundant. The CDR3 is CASSQEPQGAYGYAF. DNA for the CDR3: TGCGCCAGCAGCCAAGAACCACAGGGGGCCTATGGCTACGCCTTC. The V and J genes are TRBV4-1 and TRBJ1-2; 9 nucleotides match TRBD1. CDR3 length equals 15 residues. CDR1 and CDR2 from the germline V gene are MGHRA and YSYEKL.

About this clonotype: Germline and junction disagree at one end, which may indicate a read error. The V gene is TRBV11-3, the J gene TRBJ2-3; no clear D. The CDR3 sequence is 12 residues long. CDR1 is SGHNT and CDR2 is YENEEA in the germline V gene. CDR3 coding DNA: TGTGCCAGCAGCTTCCACACAGATATGCAGTATTTT. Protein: CASSFHTDMQYF.

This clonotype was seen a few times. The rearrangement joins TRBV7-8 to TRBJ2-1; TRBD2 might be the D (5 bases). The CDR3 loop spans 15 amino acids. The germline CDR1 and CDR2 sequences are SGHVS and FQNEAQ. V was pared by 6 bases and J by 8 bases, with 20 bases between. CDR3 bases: TGTGCCAGCAGTCCACTCACTAGTGGGTTGTATGAGCAGTTCTTC. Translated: CASSPLTSGLYEQFF.

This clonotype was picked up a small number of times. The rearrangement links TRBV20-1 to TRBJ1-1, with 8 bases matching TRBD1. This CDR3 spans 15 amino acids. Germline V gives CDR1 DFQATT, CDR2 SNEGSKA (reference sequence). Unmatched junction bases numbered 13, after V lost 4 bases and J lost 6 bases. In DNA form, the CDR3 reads TGCAGTGCTAACCCTCCCCGACAGGGGTGGGCTGAAGCTTTCTTT. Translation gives CSANPPRQGWAEAFF.